This T cell receptor beta chain was profiled in a study of T-cell memory formation after mild COVID-19. The CDR3 consists of 14 residues. The germline V and J ends were trimmed by 4 bases and 7 bases, with 16 bases remaining between them. Germline-derived CDR1 and CDR2 are MNHEY and SVGEGT. A 5'RACE reaction primed in the constant segment made cDNA libraries of TCR alpha and TCR beta, and these carried sample barcodes and UMIs. Each CDR3 protein is one row after TCRdb ran MiXCR on the 5' RACE reads. The data show 250,000 to 300,000 distinct CDR3 sequences, with around 16% seen just once and around 23% held by the top ten. Turning to this clonotype: The target antigen is unknown.

Overall study findings and caveats: Prior to infection, memory already included some responding clones, suggesting cross-reactive memory joined. Chiefly within CM and EM were the contracting CD4+ clones; CD8+ ones were within EMRA. Later expanders leaned toward CD4+, whereas clones contracting from day 15 to 85 were balanced CD4/CD8.

Sequenced: PBMCs or a T cell subset sorted from them (not recorded which). This chain links TRBV6-2 or TRBV6-3 with TRBJ1-2; TRBD1 might be the D (5 bases). The source is a man aged 18 to 29 who had mild COVID-19 (a few samples of this study predate the infection). Cell type and time point are not known. CDR3 loop: CASSLGGFVSGYTF. In DNA, the CDR3 is TGTGCCAGCAGTTTGGGGGGTTTCGTTAGTGGCTACACCTTC.